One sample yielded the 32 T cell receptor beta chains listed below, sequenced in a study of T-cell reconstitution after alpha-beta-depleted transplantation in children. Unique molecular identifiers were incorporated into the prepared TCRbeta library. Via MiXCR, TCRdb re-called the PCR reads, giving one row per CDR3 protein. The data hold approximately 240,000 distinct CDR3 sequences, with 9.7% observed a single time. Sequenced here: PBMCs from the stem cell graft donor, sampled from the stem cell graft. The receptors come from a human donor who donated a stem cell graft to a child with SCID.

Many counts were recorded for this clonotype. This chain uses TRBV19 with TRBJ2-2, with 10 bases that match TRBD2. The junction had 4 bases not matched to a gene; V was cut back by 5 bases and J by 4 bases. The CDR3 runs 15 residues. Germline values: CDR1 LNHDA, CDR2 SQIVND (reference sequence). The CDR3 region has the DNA TGTGCCAGTAGTCCATGGACTAGCGGCACCGGGGAGCTGTTTTTT. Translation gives CASSPWTSGTGELFF.

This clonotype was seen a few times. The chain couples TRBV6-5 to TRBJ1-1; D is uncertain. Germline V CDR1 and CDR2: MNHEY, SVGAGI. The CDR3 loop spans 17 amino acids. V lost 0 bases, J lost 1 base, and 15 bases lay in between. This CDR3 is CASSYSTGLMGNTEAFF. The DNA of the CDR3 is TGTGCCAGCAGTTACTCGACGGGCCTGATGGGGAACACTGAAGCTTTCTTT.

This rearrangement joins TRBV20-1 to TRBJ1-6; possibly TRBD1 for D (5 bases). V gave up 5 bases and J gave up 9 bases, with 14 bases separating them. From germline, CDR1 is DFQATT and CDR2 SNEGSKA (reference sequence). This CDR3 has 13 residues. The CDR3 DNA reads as TGCAGTGCTCCTACGGGGGAATTTTCACCCCTCCACTTT. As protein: CSAPTGEFSPLHF.

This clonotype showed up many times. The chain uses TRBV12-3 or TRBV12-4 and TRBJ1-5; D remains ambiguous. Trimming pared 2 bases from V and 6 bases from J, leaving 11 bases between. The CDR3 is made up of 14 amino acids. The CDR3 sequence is CASSLSTGVQPQHF. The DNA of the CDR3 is TGTGCCAGCAGTTTAAGTACGGGAGTTCAGCCCCAGCATTTT.

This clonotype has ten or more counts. CDR3 DNA sequence: TGTGCCAGCATTCAAACAGGGGACCTTAACTATGGCTACACCTTC. Translation gives CASIQTGDLNYGYTF. The chain recombines TRBV6-2 or TRBV6-3 with TRBJ1-2, with 7 bases identical to TRBD1. The CDR3 has 15 amino acids. J lost 1 base, V lost 7 bases, and 9 bases had no gene match. In germline, CDR1 is MNHEY, CDR2 SVGEGT.

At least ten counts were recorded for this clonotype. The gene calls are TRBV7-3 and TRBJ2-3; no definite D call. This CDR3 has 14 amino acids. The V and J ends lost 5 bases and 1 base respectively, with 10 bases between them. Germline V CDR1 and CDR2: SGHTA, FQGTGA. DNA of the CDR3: TGTGCCAGCAGCCCCCATCTAGGCACAGATACGCAGTATTTT. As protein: CASSPHLGTDTQYF. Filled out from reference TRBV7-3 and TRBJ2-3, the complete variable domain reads GAGVSQTPSNKVTEKGKYVELRCDPISGHTALYWYRQSLGQGPEFLIYFQGTGAADDSGLPNDRFFAVRPEGSVSTLKIQRTERGDSAVYLCASSPHLGTDTQYFGPGTRLTVL.

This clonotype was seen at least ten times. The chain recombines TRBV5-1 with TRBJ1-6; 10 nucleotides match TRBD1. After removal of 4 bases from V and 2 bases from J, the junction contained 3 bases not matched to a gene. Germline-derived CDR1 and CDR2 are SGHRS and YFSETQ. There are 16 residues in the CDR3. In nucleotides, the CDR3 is TGCGCCAGCAGCCCAGGACAGGGGGCCTATAATTCACCCCTCCACTTT. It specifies CASSPGQGAYNSPLHF.

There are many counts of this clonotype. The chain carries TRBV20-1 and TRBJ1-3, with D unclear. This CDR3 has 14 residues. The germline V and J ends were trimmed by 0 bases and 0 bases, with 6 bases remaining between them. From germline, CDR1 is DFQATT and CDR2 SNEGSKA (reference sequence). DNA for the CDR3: TGCAGTGCTAGAGACTTGTTCTCTGGAAACACCATATATTTT. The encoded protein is CSARDLFSGNTIYF.

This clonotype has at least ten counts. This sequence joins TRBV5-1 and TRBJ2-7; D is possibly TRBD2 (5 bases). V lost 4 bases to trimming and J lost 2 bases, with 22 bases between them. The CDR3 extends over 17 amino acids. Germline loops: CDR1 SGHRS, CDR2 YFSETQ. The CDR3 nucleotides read TGCGCCAGCAGCCTGACTACCGGCAGCACTAGGGCCTACGAGCAGTACTTC. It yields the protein CASSLTTGSTRAYEQYF. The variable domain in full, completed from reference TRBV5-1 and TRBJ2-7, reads KAGVTQTPRYLIKTRGQQVTLSCSPISGHRSVSWYQQTPGQGLQFLFEYFSETQRNKGNFPGRFSGRQFSNSRSEMNVSTLELGDSALYLCASSLTTGSTRAYEQYFGPGTRLTVT.

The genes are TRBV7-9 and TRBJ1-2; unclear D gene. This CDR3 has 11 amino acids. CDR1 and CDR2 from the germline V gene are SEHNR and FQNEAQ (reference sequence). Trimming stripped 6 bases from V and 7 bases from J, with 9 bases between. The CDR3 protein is CASREGSGYTF. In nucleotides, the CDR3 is TGTGCCAGCAGGGAGGGCAGTGGCTACACCTTC.

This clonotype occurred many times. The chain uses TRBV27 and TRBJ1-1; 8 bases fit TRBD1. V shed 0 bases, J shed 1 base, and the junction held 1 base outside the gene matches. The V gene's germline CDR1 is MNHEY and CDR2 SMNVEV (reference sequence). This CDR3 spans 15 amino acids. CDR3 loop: CASSLSQGANTEAFF. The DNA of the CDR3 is TGTGCCAGCAGTTTATCCCAGGGGGCGAACACTGAAGCTTTCTTT.

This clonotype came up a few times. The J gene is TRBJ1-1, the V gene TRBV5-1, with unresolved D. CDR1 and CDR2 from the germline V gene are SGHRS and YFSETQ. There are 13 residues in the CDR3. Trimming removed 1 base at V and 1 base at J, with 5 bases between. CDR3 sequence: CASSLFGNTEAFF. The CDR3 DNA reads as TGCGCCAGCAGCTTGTTTGGGAACACTGAAGCTTTCTTT.

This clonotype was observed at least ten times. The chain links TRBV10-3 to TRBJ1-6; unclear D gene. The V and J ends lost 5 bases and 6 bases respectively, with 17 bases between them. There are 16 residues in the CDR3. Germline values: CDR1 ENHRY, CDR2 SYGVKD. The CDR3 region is CAISSKKGGFNSPLHF. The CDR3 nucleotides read TGTGCCATCAGTTCCAAGAAGGGTGGTTTTAATTCACCCCTCCACTTT.

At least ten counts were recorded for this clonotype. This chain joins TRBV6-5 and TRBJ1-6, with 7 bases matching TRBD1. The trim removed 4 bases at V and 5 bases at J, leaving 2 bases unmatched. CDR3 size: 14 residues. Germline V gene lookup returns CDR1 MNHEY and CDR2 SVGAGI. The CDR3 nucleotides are TGTGCCAGCAGTTCTACAGGGGATAATTCACCCCTCCACTTT. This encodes CASSSTGDNSPLHF.

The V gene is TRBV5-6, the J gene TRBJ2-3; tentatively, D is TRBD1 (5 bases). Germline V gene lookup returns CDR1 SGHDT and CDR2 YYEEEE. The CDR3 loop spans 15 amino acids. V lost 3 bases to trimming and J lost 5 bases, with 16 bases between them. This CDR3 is CASSYDSGYRDTQYF. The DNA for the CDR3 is TGTGCCAGCAGCTACGACAGTGGTTATAGAGATACGCAGTATTTT.

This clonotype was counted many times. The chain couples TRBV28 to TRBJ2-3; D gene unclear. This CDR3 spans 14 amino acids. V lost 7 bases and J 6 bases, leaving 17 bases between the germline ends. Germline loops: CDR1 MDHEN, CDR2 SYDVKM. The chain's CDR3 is CASNPAALADTQYF. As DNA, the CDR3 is TGTGCCAGCAATCCGGCAGCCCTGGCGGATACGCAGTATTTT.

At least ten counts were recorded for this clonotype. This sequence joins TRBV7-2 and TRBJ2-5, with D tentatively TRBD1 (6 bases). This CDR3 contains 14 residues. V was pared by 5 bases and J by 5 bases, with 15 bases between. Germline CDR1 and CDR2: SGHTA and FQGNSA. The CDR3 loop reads CASSPLQGRETQYF. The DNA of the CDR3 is TGTGCCAGCAGCCCACTACAGGGTAGGGAGACCCAGTACTTC. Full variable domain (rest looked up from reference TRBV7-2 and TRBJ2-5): GAGVSQSPSNKVTEKGKDVELRCDPISGHTALYWYRQSLGQGLEFLIYFQGNSAPDKSGLPSDRFSAERTGGSVSTLTIQRTQQEDSAVYLCASSPLQGRETQYFGPGTRLLVL.

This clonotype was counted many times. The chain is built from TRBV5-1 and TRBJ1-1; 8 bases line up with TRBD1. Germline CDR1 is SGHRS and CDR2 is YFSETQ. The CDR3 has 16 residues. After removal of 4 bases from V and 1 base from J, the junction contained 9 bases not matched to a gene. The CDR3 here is CASSPPRGTGNTEAFF. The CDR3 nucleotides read TGCGCCAGCAGCCCGCCCCGCGGGACAGGGAACACTGAAGCTTTCTTT. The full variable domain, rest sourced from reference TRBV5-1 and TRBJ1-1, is KAGVTQTPRYLIKTRGQQVTLSCSPISGHRSVSWYQQTPGQGLQFLFEYFSETQRNKGNFPGRFSGRQFSNSRSEMNVSTLELGDSALYLCASSPPRGTGNTEAFFGQGTRLTVV.

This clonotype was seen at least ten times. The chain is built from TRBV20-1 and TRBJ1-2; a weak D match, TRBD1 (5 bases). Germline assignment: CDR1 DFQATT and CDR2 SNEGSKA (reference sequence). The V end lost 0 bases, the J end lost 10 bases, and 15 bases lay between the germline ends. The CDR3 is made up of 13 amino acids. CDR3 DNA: TGCAGTGCTAGAGATTGGGGCTACGAGACCTACACCTTC. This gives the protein CSARDWGYETYTF.

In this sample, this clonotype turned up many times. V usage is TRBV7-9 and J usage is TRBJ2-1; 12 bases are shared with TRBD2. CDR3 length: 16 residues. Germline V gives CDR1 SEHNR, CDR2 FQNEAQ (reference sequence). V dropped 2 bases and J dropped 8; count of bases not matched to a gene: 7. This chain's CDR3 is CASSLLSTSGGDEQFF. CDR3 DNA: TGTGCCAGCAGCTTACTGTCGACTAGCGGGGGAGATGAGCAGTTCTTC. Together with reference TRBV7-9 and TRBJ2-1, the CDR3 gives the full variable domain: DTGVSQNPRHKITKRGQNVTFRCDPISEHNRLYWYRQTLGQGPEFLTYFQNEAQLEKSRLLSDRFSAERPKGSFSTLEIQRTEQGDSAMYLCASSLLSTSGGDEQFFGPGTRLTVL.

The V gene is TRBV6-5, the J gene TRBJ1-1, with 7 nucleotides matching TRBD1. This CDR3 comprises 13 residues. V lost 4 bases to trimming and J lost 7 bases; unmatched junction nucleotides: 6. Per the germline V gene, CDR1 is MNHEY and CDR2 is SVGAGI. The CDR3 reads CASSSPGQVEAFF. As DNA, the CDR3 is TGTGCCAGCAGTTCCCCTGGACAGGTTGAAGCTTTCTTT.

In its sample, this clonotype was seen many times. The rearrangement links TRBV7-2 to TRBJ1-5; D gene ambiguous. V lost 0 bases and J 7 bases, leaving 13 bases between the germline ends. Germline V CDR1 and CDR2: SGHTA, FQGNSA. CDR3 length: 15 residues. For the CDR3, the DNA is TGTGCCAGCAGCTTAGCAGCGGGGTTGGCGCAGCCCCAGCATTTT. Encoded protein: CASSLAAGLAQPQHF.

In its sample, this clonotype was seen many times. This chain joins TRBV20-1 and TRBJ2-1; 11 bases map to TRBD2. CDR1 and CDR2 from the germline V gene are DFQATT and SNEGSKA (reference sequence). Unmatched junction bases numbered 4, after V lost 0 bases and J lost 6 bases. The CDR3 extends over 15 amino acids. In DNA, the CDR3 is TGCAGTGCTAGAGATCCAACTAGCGGGGGCAATGAGCAGTTCTTC. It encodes CSARDPTSGGNEQFF.

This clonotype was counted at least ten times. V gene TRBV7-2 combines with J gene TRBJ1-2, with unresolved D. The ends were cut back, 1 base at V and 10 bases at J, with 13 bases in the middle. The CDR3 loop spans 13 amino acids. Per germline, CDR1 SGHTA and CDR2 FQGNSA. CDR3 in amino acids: CASSLVGNTFYTF. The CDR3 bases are TGTGCCAGCAGCTTAGTCGGGAACACCTTCTACACCTTC.

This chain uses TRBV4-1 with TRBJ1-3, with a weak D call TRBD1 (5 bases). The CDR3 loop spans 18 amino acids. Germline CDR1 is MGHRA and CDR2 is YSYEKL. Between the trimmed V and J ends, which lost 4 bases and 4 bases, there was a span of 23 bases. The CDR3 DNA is TGCGCCAGCAGCCCCCAACCCGGGACGGCCGTCGCCGGAAACACCATATATTTT. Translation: CASSPQPGTAVAGNTIYF.

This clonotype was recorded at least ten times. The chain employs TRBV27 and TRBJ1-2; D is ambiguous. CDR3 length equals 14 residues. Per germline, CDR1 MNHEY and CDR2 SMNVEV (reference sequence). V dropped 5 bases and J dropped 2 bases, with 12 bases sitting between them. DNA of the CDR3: TGTGCCAGCAGTCCCCGGGAGCGGAACTATGGCTACACCTTC. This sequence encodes CASSPRERNYGYTF.

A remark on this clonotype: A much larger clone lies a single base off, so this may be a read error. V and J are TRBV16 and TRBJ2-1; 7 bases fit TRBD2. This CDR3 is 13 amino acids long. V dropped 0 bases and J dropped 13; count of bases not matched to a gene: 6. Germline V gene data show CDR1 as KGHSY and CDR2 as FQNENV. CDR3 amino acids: CASSQSGRTSQFF. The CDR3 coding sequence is TGTGCCAGCAGCCAATCAGGGAGGACTAGTCAGTTCTTC. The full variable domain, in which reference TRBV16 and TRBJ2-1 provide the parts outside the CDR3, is GEEVAQTPKHLVRGEGQKAKLYCAPIKGHSYVFWYQQVLKNEFKFLISFQNENVFDETGMPKERFSAKCLPNSPCSLEIQATKLEDSAVYFCASSQSGRTSQFFGPGTRLTVL.

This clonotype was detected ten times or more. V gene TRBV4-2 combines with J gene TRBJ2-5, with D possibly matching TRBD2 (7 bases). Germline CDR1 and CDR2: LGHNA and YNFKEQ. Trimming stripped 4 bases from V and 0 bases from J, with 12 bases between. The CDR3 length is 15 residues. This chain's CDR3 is CASSPVGGDQETQYF. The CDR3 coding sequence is TGTGCCAGCAGCCCGGTAGGGGGGGACCAAGAGACCCAGTACTTC.

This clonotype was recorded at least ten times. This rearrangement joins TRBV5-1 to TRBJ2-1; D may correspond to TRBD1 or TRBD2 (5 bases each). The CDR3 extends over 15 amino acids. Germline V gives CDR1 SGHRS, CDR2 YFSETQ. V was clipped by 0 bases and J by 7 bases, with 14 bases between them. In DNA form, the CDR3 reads TGCGCCAGCAGCTTGGGTCCCGGGACGGAAAATGAGCAGTTCTTC. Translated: CASSLGPGTENEQFF.

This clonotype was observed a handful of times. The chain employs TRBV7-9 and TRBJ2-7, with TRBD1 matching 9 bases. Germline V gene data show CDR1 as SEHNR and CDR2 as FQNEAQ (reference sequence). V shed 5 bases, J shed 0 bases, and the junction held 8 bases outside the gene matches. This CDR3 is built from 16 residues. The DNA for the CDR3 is TGTGCCAGCAGCCCACCGGGACAGGGATACTCCTACGAGCAGTACTTC. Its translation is CASSPPGQGYSYEQYF.

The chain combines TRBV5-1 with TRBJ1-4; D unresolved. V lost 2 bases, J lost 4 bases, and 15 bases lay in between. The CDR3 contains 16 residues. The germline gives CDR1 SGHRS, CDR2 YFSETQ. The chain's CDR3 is CASSLSPPANNEKLFF. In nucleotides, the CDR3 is TGCGCCAGCAGCTTAAGTCCCCCGGCCAATAATGAAAAACTGTTTTTT.

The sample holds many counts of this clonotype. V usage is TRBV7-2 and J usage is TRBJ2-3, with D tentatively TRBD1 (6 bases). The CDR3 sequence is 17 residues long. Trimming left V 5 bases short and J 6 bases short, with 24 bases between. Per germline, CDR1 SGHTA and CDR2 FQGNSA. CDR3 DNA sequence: TGTGCCAGCAGCGACAAACTGGGACGGCTCAGGGGCGATACGCAGTATTTT. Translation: CASSDKLGRLRGDTQYF.